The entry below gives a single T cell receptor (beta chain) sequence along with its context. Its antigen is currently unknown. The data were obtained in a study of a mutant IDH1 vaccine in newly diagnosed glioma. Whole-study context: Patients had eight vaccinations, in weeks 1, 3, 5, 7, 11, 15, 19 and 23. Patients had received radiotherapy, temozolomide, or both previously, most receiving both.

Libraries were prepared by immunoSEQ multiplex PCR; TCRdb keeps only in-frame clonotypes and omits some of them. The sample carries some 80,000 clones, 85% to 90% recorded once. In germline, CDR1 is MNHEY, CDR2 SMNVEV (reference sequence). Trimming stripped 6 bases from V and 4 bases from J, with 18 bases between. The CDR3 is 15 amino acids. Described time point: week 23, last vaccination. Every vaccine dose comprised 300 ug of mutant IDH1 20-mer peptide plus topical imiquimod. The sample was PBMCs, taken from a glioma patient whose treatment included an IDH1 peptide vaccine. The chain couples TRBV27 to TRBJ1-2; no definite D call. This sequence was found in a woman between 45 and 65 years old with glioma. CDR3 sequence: CASRPRDAPLYGYTF. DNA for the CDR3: TGTGCCAGCAGGCCACGAGACGCTCCCCTCTATGGCTACACCTTC.